This T cell receptor beta chain was recovered during a study of brain T cells in children with intractable seizures. Of note for this clone: Its antigen is undetermined.

Sequencing was limited to surgery cases with top T cell transcript signatures in brain tissue. Patients received at least one anti-epileptic drug before surgery. CDR1 and CDR2 from the germline V gene are SGHNT and YYREEE (reference sequence). J was trimmed by 6 bases and V by 0 bases; bases with no gene match: 1. This CDR3 spans 13 amino acids. Overall study results and limits: Patients' HCMV serostatus was unknown; virus specificity rests on CDR3 similarity alone. Pre-surgery blood may have been undersampled, hiding some clones.

Produced via immunoSEQ multiplex PCR; TCRdb's table is partial and in-frame only. Of 62,000 or so clones listed, more than 95% are singletons. This TCR derives from a boy younger than two with focal cortical dysplasia and intractable seizures. V and J are TRBV5-4 and TRBJ2-7, with TRBD1 matching over 9 bases. Here the sequenced sample was peripheral blood, taken at surgery. The CDR3 nucleotides are TGTGCCAGCAGCTTGGACAGGGGGCGCGAGCAGTACTTC. Translation: CASSLDRGREQYF.